This paragraph covers one T cell receptor beta chain sequence. This clone appeared a few times. No antigen is known for it. There are no base qualities to consult, and no much larger clone falls within one base. The source of the sample is a study of CD8+ T cells in alopecia areata (dated by TCRdb to the late 2010s). For the study in its entirety: Treated patients were enrolled in an open-label pilot trial of oral tofacitinib, 5 to 10 mg twice daily, for moderate-to-severe alopecia areata. Patients received tofacitinib for 6 to 18 months and were then followed off drug for 6 months to check for delayed response and recurrence. The SALT score, which quantifies the percentage of affected scalp surface area, was used to measure disease severity in treated patients. High-throughput TCRbeta sequencing was used to examine T cell clonal expansion in alopecia areata in both the C3H/HeJ mouse model and human patients. On the human side, TCRbeta sequencing was run on scalp tissue and on sorted CD4+ and CD8+ peripheral blood T cells from healthy controls and from alopecia areata patients with either patchy or totalis/universalis disease. Biopsies were taken from tofacitinib-treated patients at baseline and again at 4 and 24 weeks into treatment, and several of those patients also had a later scalp biopsy. Scalp clonality was compared across normal scalp (n=4), patchy alopecia areata scalp (n=8), and alopecia totalis/universalis scalp (n=8). RNA was extracted with the PAXgene miRNA kit for fixed scalp, the miRNeasy kit for PBMCs, and the RNeasy kit for mouse skin. TCRbeta CDR3 regions were amplified by immunoSEQ multiplex PCR using 35 Vbeta forward and 13 Jbeta reverse primers.

The CDR3 holds 14 amino acids from the cysteine to the phenylalanine. The kept DNA is CDR3 alone, 42 bases in frame from the first base. In the germline V gene, CDR1 corresponds to SGDLS and CDR2 to YYNGEE. At the junction V is shortened by 6 bases and J by 6 bases; bases outside the gene matches: 11. On the study overall, not on this receptor specifically: Many expanded lesional clones were found to persist in scalp and blood during tofacitinib treatment, and relapse after treatment cessation may be partly explained by this persistence. Compared with normal scalp, lesional scalp, particularly in alopecia totalis/universalis, had higher clonality and more expanded CD8+ clones, which suggests antigenic drive. Resident alphabeta T cells in normal human skin are also sequenced, complicating scalp TCR repertoire analysis, unlike mouse skin dominated by gammadelta T cells. Shared TCR sequences between patients were less evident than in mice, which may be partly attributable to HLA diversity in the patient population. The treated cohort was small, with a single nonresponder, so links between baseline CD8+ expansion and response need larger studies. Tofacitinib significantly decreased scalp clonality and the number of expanded CD8+ clones among the top 100 scalp clones.

The intended sense of this specimen's time point label: around 4 weeks on oral tofacitinib. The meaning of the sample's treatment or condition label: oral pan-JAK inhibitor, 5-10 mg twice daily. Lesional scalp punch biopsies and peripheral blood were obtained from alopecia areata patients. After PBMCs were isolated by density centrifugation and stained for CD3, CD4 and CD8, a FACSAria was used to sort CD4+ and CD8+ T cells. The library was built by means of the immunoSEQ multiplex PCR assay. To provide template for TCR sequencing, every sample had RNA extracted and reverse transcribed into cDNA. SuperScript III was used to make first-strand cDNA, primed with a 2:1 mix of oligo-dT and random hexamers. Amplification bias was assessed with a synthetic immune receptor repertoire, and residual bias was removed computationally. As for the original processing: Raw reads were preprocessed to remove errors, and CDR3 was defined according to IMGT conventions as the region from the conserved cysteine to phenylalanine. Clonality was computed as 1 minus the Shannon entropy, with the entropy normalized by log2 of the number of productive unique TCRs. Whether scalp clones were CD4 or CD8 was inferred by matching scalp TCRbeta sequences against CD4 and CD8 repertoires sorted from blood. Not all clones reach the TCRdb copy of this immuneACCESS table, which keeps in-frame sequences only. Checked studies attribute under half of the gap to unresolved V genes and leave the rest unexplained. V and J calls and clone size are as listed in that table; D and trimming were resolved from the DNA. This sample is represented by some 200,000 clones; 55% to 70% of them were singletons. The ten biggest clones cover approximately 3.5% of the sample.

Sequenced here: CD4+ T cells sorted from blood, sampled at week 4, from a patient treated with tofacitinib. This receptor chain uses TRBV9 and TRBJ1-2, and TRBD1 aligns with 7 junction nucleotides. This TCR was sampled from a human donor with alopecia areata. CDR3 protein: CASTLRGGQNGYTF. The bases are TGTGCCAGCACTCTCAGGGGGGGGCAGAATGGCTACACCTTC.